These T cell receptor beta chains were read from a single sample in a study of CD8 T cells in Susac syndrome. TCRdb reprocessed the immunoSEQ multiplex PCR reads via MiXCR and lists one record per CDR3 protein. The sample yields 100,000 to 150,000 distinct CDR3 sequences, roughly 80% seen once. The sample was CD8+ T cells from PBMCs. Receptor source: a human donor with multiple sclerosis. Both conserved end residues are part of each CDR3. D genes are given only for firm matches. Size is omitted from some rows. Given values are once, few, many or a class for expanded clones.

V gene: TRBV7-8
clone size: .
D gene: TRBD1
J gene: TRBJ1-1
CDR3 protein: CASDRPGGDLEAFF
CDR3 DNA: TGTGCCAGCGATAGGCCAGGGGGAGACCTTGAAGCTTTCTTT

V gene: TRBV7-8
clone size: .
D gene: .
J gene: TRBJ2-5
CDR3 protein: CASSLTDGGPGETQYF
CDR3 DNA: TGTGCCAGCAGCCTCACCGACGGAGGACCCGGGGAGACCCAGTACTTC

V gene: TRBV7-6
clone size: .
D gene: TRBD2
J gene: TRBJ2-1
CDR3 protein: CASVSGIDGGQFF
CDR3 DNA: TGTGCCAGCGTCAGCGGGATTGATGGTGGGCAGTTCTTC

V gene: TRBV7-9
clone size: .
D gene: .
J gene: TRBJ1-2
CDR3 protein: CASSSVRGHYGYTF
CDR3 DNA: TGTGCCAGCAGCTCCGTCCGGGGACACTATGGCTACACCTTC

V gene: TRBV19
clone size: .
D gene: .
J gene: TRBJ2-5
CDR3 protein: CASSILLTRSQETQYF
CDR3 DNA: TGTGCCAGTAGTATCCTCCTGACCCGGTCCCAAGAGACCCAGTACTTC

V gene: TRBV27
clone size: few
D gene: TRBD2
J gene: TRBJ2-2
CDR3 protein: CASSPDGGEGTGELFF
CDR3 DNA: TGTGCCAGCAGCCCTGATGGAGGGGAGGGAACCGGGGAGCTGTTTTTT

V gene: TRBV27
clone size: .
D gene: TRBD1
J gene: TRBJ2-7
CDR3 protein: CASSPRDRRRYEQYF
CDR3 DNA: TGTGCCAGCAGTCCCAGGGACAGGAGGCGATACGAGCAGTACTTC

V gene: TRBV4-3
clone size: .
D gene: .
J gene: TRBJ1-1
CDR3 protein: CASSQHRVENTEAFF
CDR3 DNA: TGCGCCAGCAGCCAACACAGGGTGGAGAACACTGAAGCTTTCTTT

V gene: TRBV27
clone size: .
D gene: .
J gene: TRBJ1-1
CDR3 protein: CASSPLGGGTEAFF
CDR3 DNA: TGTGCCAGCAGCCCCTTGGGTGGGGGCACTGAAGCTTTCTTT

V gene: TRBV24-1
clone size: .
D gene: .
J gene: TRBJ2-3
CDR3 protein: CATSDVRAGMGSGLSTDTQYF
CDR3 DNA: TGTGCCACCAGTGATGTAAGGGCAGGGATGGGTAGCGGACTTAGCACAGATACGCAGTATTTT

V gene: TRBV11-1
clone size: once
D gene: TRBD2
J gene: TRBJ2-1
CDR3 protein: CASSLGVAGEPQLPYNEQFF
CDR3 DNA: TGTGCCAGCAGCTTAGGGGTAGCGGGAGAACCCCAACTTCCTTACAATGAGCAGTTCTTC

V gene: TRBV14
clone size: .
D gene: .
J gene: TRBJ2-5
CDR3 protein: CASSQDPAGGYQETQYF
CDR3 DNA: TGTGCCAGCAGCCAAGATCCCGCAGGGGGGTACCAAGAGACCCAGTACTTC

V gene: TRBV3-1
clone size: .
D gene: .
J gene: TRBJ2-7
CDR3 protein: CASSQDGTGKESYEQYF
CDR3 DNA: TGTGCCAGCAGCCAAGATGGGACGGGGAAGGAGTCCTACGAGCAGTACTTC

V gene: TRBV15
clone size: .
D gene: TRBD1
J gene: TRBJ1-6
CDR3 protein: CATSDPSGTGRRDSPLHF
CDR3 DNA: TGTGCCACCAGCGATCCCTCTGGGACAGGCCGTAGGGATTCACCCCTCCACTTT

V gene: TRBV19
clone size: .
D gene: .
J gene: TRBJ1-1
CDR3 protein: CASSIGQGNTEAFF
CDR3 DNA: TGTGCCAGTAGTATAGGTCAGGGGAACACTGAAGCTTTCTTT

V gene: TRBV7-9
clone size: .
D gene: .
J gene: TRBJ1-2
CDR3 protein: CASSTWTAANGYTF
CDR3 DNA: TGTGCCAGCAGCACCTGGACAGCGGCAAATGGCTACACCTTC

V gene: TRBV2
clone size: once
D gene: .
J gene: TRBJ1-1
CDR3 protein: CASSEGAWNTEAFF
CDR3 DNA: TGTGCCAGCAGTGAAGGGGCATGGAACACTGAAGCTTTCTTT

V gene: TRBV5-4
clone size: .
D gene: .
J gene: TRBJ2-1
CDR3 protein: CASSLSGAENEQFF
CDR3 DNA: TGTGCCAGCAGCCTCTCCGGCGCGGAAAATGAGCAGTTCTTC

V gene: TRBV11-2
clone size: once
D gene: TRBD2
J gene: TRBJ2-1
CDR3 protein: CASSSTYGGARNEQFF
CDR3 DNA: TGTGCCAGCAGCTCGACATACGGGGGGGCAAGGAATGAGCAGTTCTTC